Below, one T cell receptor beta chain is given with its context. The sample belongs to a study of T cell clonotyping in hematopoietic cell transplantation. As to time point: recipient sample about 28 days before transplant, after cytoreduction. CDR3 length equals 15 residues. Germline V CDR1 and CDR2: GTSNPN, SVGIG (reference sequence). J lost 8 bases, V lost 3 bases, and 8 bases had no gene match. Profiling relied on immunoSEQ multiplex PCR, and the TCRdb table lists in-frame clones only, not all of them. The sample gives roughly 45,000 clones, around 86% of which show up once; less than 6.5% is in the top ten.

This chain connects TRBV30 to TRBJ2-3, with TRBD2 matching over 13 bases. The specimen was peripheral blood mononuclear cells, collected before stem cell transplant. The TCR was taken from a man in his sixties with biphenotypic leukemia. Some clones in this sample may be carry-over from other donors' samples. DNA of the CDR3: TGTGCCTGGAGCCCGGGACTAGCGGGAACCCTTACGCAGTATTTT. Protein product: CAWSPGLAGTLTQYF.